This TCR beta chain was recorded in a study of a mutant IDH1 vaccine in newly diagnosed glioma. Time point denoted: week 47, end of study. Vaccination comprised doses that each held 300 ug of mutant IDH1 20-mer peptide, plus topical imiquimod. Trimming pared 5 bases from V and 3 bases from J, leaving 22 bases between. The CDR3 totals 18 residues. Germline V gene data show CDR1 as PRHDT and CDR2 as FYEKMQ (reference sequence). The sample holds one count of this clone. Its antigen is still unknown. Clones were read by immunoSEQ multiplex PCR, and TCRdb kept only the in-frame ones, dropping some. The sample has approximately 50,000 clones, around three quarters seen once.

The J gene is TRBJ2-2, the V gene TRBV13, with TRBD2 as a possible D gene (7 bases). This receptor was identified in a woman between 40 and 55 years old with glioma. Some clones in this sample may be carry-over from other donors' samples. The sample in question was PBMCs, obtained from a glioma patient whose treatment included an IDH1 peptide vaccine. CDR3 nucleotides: TGTGCCAGCAGCCCCCGAGGGCGAGGGGGGGGCTACACCGGGGAGCTGTTTTTT. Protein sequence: CASSPRGRGGGYTGELFF.